The 5 T cell receptor beta chains reported below all come from one sample, sequenced in a study of spatial heterogeneity in lung cancer. MiXCR, run by TCRdb on the 5' RACE reads, gives a single entry per CDR3 protein. The data show fewer than 15,000 distinct CDR3 sequences, over 5.5% seen once. Findings and caveats of the study: Counts of expanded intratumoral alpha and beta TCRs tracked tumor mutation counts.

Time point in this sample: sample taken at primary tumor resection. These TCRs' antigens remain unknown. Sample: lung tumor tissue, taken at surgery. All receptors come from a female donor with early-stage non-small cell lung cancer.

This clonotype was counted at least ten times. The chain carries TRBV2 and TRBJ2-3; 8 positions match TRBD1. CDR1 and CDR2 (germline): SNHLY, FYNNEI. This CDR3 region has 15 residues. J gave up 2 bases and V 8 bases, and 9 bases lay outside the gene matches. CDR3 loop: CASVAWTGYTDTQYF. The CDR3 DNA sequence: TGTGCCAGCGTGGCCTGGACAGGGTACACAGATACGCAGTATTTT.

This clonotype was recorded at least ten times. Compared with germline, one end of the junction differs, possibly owing to a read error. This sequence joins TRBV18 and TRBJ1-3; D is perhaps TRBD1 (5 bases). CDR1 is KGHSH, CDR2 LQKENI, per germline. The CDR3 is 16 residues long. The CDR3 loop reads CASSPPRGVSGNTIYF. The CDR3 DNA reads as TGTGCCAGCTCCCCACCCCGGGGCGTCTCAGGAAACACCATATATTTT.

This clonotype was observed at least ten times. The junction and the germline gene differ at one end; a read error may be behind it. The chain is built from TRBV6-2 or TRBV6-3 and TRBJ2-7, with TRBD2 identical over 15 bases. This CDR3 is built from 14 residues. Germline CDR1 and CDR2: MNHEY and SVGEGT. The CDR3 sequence: CASSYTRTSGGADF. CDR3 nucleotides: TGTGCCAGCAGTTACACGAGGACTAGCGGGGGGGCGGACTTC.

This clonotype was observed many times. The chain is built from TRBV6-5 and TRBJ1-6; D call uncertain. V dropped 6 bases and J dropped 4 bases, with 10 bases sitting between them. Germline lookup yields CDR1 MNHEY and CDR2 SVGAGI. The CDR3 runs to 14 residues. The CDR3 loop is CASRLTSYNSPLHF. The DNA for the CDR3 is TGTGCCAGCAGGCTGACAAGTTATAATTCACCCCTCCACTTT.

This clonotype has ten or more counts. The chain uses TRBV29-1 and TRBJ2-7; D gene uncertain. V gave up 3 bases and J gave up 2 bases, with 8 bases separating them. Germline-derived CDR1 and CDR2 are SQVTM and ANQGSEA. The CDR3 loop spans 12 amino acids. Here the CDR3 DNA reads TGCAGCGTTGAGGTCGGAGCCTACGAGCAGTACTTC. Translating it yields CSVEVGAYEQYF.